This T cell receptor beta chain was captured by sequencing in a study of early T cells in non-severe SARS-CoV-2 infection. Overall study: Bulk RNA isolated from unsorted whole blood underwent sequencing; chains were not paired.

V was trimmed by 5 bases and J by 0 bases, leaving 11 bases between them. Germline CDR1 SGHDN, CDR2 FVKESK. CDR3 length equals 15 residues. Researchers tagged individual cDNA molecules with unique molecular identifiers. One entry per CDR3 protein, called by TCRdb with MiXCR from the 5' RACE reads. In the table there are tens of thousands of distinct CDR3 sequences, 13% of which are singletons. This clonotype was observed at least ten times. Its antigen is undetermined. General study results and limits: VDJdb-based annotation leaned toward anti-spike CD8 responses and missed private and CD4 specificities.

The TCR was taken from an adult who was a healthcare worker with PCR-confirmed SARS-CoV-2 infection or an uninfected control (not recorded which). The chain is built from TRBV14 and TRBJ2-1; D gene unclear. The sample comprised whole blood. The CDR3 sequence is CASSLRISSYNEQFF. CDR3 nucleotide sequence: TGTGCCAGCAGCTTGCGGATTAGCTCCTACAATGAGCAGTTCTTC.